This TCR beta chain was recovered during a study of metastatic and nonmetastatic thyroid tumors. Study at large: Both malignant and benign thyroid patients supplied peripheral blood and tumor or nodule tissue samples, across which the repertoires of these patients were then compared. Study observations and caveats: A significant increase in TCR beta diversity was reportedly seen in malignant thyroid tumors relative to benign nodules, in blood and tumor.

Remarks on this clone: Its antigen is unknown.

TCRdb re-called the PCR reads via MiXCR. The data show around 23,000 clones, with 26% seen just once and around 16% held by the top ten. No treatment had been given to any patient before thyroid surgery. The sample consisted of blood. This TCR was recovered from a male donor with papillary thyroid cancer or a benign thyroid nodule (not recorded which). Some clones in this sample may be carry-over from other donors' samples.

Written as DNA, the CDR3 is TGCAGGGCTTCCGTTCAGGGGTTCCTAGGATCACCCCTCCACTTT. It is translated as CRASVQGFLGSPLHF. The rearrangement joins TRBV20-1 to TRBJ1-6, with D possibly being TRBD1 (6 bases). The germline CDR1 and CDR2 sequences are DFQATT and SNEGSKA (reference sequence). The CDR3 is made up of 15 amino acids.